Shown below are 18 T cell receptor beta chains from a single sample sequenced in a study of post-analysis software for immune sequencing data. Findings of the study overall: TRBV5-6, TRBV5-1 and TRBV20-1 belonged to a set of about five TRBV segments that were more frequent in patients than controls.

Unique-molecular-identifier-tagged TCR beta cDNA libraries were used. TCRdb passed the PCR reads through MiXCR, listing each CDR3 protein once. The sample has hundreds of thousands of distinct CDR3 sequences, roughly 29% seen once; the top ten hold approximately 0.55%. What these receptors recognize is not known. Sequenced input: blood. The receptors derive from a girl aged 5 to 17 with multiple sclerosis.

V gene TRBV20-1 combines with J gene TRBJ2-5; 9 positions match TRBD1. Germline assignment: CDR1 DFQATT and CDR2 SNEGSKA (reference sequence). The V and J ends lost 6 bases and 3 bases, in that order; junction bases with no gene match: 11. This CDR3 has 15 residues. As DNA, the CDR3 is TGCAGTGCGCCCATCGAGGGACAGGGAAAAGAGACCCAGTACTTC. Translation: CSAPIEGQGKETQYF.

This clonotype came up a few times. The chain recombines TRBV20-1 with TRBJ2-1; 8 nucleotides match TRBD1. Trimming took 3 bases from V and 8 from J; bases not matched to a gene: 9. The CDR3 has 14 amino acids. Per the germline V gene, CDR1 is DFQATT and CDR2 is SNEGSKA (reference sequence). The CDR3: CSASESQGAHEQFF. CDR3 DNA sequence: TGCAGTGCTAGTGAATCGCAGGGGGCACATGAGCAGTTCTTC.

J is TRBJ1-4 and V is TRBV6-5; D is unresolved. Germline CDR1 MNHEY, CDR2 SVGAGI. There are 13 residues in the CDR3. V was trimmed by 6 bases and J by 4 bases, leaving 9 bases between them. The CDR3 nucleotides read TGTGCCAGCAGCTCAGGATATAATGAAAAACTGTTTTTT. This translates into CASSSGYNEKLFF.

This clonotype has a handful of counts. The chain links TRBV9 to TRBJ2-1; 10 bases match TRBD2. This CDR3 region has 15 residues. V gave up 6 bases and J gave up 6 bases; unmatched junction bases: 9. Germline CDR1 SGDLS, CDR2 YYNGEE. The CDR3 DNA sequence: TGTGCCAGCAATATAGCGGGGGGACCACGCAATGAGCAGTTCTTC. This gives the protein CASNIAGGPRNEQFF.

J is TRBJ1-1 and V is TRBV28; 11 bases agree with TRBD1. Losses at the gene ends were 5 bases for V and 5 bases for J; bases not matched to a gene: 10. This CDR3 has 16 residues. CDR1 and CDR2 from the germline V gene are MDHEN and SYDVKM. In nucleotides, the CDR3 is TGTGCCAGCAGTCCCCTCCGGGACAGGGGGAAGACTGAAGCTTTCTTT. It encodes CASSPLRDRGKTEAFF.

This CDR3 reads CSARVPFSDQPQHF. CDR3 sequence (DNA): TGCAGTGCTAGAGTCCCCTTTTCCGACCAGCCCCAGCATTTT. The chain combines TRBV20-1 with TRBJ1-5; no clear D gene. Germline-derived CDR1 and CDR2 are DFQATT and SNEGSKA (reference sequence). Deletions cut 1 base from V and 7 bases from J, with 14 bases between. The CDR3 covers 14 residues.

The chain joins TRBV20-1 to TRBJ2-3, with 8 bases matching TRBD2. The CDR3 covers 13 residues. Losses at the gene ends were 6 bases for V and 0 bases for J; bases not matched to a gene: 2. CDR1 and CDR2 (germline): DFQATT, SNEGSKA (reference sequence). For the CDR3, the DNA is TGCAGTGCCATAGCGGGGAGCACAGATACGCAGTATTTT. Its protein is CSAIAGSTDTQYF.

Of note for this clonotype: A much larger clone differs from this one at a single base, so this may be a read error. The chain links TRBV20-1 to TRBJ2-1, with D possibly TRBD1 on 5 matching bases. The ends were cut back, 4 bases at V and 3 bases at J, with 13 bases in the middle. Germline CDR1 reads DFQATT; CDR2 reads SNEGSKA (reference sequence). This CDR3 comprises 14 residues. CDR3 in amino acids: CSAMGPANYNEQFF. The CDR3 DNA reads TGCAGTGCTATGGGGCCGGCAAACTACAATGAGCAGTTCTTC.

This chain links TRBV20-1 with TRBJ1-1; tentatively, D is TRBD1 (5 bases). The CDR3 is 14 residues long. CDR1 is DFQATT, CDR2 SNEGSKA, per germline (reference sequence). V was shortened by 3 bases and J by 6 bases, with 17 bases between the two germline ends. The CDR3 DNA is TGCAGTGCTAGGGGAGACAGCGCTATCGCTGAAGCTTTCTTT. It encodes CSARGDSAIAEAFF.

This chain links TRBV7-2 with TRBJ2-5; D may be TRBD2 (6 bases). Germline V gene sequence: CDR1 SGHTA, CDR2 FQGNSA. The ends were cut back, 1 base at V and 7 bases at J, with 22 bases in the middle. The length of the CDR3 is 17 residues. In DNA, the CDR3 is TGTGCCAGCAGCTTAGTTGCCGGGCCCCGGACCGGGGGGACCCAGTACTTC. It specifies CASSLVAGPRTGGTQYF. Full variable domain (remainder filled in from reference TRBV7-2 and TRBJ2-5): GAGVSQSPSNKVTEKGKDVELRCDPISGHTALYWYRQSLGQGLEFLIYFQGNSAPDKSGLPSDRFSAERTGGSVSTLTIQRTQQEDSAVYLCASSLVAGPRTGGTQYFGPGTRLLVL.

DNA of the CDR3: TGTGCCAGCAGGATAGGGCAGGGGAGGTATAGCAATCAGCCCCAGCATTTT. Translated, it gives CASRIGQGRYSNQPQHF. The J gene is TRBJ1-5, the V gene TRBV27, with a weak D call TRBD1 (6 bases). Germline V gene data show CDR1 as MNHEY and CDR2 as SMNVEV (reference sequence). The V and J ends lost 6 bases and 0 bases respectively, with 18 bases between them. CDR3 length: 17 residues.

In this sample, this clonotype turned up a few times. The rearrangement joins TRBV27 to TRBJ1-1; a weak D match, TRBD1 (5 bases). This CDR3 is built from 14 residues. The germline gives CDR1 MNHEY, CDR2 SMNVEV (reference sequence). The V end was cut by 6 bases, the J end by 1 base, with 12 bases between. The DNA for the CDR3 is TGTGCCAGCAGAACCGGGGCGGGGAACACTGAAGCTTTCTTT. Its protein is CASRTGAGNTEAFF.

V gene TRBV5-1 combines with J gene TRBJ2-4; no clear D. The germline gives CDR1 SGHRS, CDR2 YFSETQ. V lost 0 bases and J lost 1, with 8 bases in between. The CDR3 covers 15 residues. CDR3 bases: TGCGCCAGCAGCTTGGGCGGTCAGGCCAAAAACATTCAGTACTTC. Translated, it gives CASSLGGQAKNIQYF.

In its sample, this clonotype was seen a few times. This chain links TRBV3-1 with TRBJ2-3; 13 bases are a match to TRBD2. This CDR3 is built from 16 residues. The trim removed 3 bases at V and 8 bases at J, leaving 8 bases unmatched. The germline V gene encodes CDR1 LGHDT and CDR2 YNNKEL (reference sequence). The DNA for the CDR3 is TGTGCCAGCAGCCATCCGGGACTAGCGGGACGAGGTACGCAGTATTTT. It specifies CASSHPGLAGRGTQYF.

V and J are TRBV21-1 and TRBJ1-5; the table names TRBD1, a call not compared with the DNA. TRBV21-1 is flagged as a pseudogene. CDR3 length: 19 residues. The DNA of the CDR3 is TGTGCCAGCAGCAAAGAATGCGAGACAGGGGAGATTAGCAATCAGCCCCAGCATTTT. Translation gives CASSKECETGEISNQPQHF.

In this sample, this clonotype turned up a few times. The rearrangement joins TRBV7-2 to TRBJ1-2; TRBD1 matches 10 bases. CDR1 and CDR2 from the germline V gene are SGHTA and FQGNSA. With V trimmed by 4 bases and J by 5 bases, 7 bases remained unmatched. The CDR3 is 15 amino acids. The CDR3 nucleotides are TGTGCCAGCAGCTCCAGGACAGGGGGAGGGTATGGCTACACCTTC. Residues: CASSSRTGGGYGYTF.

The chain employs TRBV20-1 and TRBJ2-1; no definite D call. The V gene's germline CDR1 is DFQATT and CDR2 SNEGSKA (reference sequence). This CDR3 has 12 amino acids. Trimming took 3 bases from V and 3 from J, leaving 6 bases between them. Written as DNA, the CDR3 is TGCAGTGCTAGTGATTTCTACAATGAGCAGTTCTTC. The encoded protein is CSASDFYNEQFF.

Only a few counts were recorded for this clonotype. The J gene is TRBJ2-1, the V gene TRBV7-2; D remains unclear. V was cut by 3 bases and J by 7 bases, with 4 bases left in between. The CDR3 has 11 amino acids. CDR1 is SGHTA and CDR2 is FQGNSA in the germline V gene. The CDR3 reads CASSFINEQFF. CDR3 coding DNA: TGTGCCAGCAGCTTTATTAATGAGCAGTTCTTC.